This T cell receptor beta chain is from a study of T-cell memory formation after mild COVID-19. This clonotype was observed many times. The target antigen is unknown. The authors produced TCR alpha and TCR beta cDNA libraries with sample barcodes and UMIs by 5'RACE using constant-segment primers. TCRdb itself ran the 5' RACE reads through MiXCR, one entry per CDR3 protein. This table has around 530,000 distinct CDR3 sequences, roughly 22% appearing once. This CDR3 contains 14 residues. Trimming shortened V by 3 bases and J by 0 bases, and 8 bases separated the two germline ends. Whole-study results and caveats: The authors left the SARS-CoV-2 specificity of second-wave clones peaking on day 37 unconfirmed. Researchers found some responding clones in pre-infection memory, a sign that cross-reactive memory joined.

This sequence was found in an adult woman who had mild COVID-19 (a few samples of this study predate the infection). Cell type and time point are not known. This chain joins TRBV12-3 or TRBV12-4 and TRBJ1-1; D remains ambiguous. The sample consisted of PBMCs or a T cell subset sorted from them (not recorded which). The CDR3: CASSLWGVNTEAFF. The CDR3 DNA sequence: TGTGCCAGCAGTTTGTGGGGTGTGAACACTGAAGCTTTCTTT.